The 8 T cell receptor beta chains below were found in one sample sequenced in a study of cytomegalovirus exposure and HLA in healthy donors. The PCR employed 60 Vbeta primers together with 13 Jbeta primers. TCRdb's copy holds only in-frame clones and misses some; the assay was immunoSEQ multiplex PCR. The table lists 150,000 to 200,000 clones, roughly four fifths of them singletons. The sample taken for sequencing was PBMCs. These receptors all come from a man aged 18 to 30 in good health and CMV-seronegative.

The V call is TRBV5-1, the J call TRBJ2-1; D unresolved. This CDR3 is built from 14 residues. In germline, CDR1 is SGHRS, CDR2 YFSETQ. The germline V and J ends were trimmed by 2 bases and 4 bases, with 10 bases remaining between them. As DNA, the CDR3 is TGCGCCAGCAGCTTTGAGGTTGCTTACAATGAGCAGTTCTTC. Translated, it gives CASSFEVAYNEQFF.

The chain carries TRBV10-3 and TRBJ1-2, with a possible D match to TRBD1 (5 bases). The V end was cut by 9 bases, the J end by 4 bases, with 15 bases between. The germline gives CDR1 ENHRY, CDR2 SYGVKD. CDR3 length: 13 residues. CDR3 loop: CAIRESDSYGYTF. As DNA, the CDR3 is TGTGCCATTAGAGAAAGCGACAGCTATGGCTACACCTTC.

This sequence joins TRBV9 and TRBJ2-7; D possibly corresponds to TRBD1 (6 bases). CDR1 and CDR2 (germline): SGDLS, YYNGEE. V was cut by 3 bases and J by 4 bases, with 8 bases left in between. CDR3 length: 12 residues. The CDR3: CASSAQGYEQYF. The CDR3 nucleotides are TGTGCCAGCAGCGCCCAGGGGTACGAGCAGTACTTC. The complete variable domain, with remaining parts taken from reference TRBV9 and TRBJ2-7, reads DSGVTQTPKHLITATGQRVTLRCSPRSGDLSVYWYQQSLDQGLQFLIQYYNGEERAKGNILERFSAQQFPDLHSELNLSSLELGDSALYFCASSAQGYEQYFGPGTRLTVT.

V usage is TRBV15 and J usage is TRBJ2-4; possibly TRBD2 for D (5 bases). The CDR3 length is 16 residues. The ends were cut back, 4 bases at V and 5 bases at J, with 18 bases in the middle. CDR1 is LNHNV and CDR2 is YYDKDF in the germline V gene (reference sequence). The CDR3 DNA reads TGTGCCACCAGCATAAGGTGGAGCGGAGGTGAAAACATTCAGTACTTC. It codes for CATSIRWSGGENIQYF.

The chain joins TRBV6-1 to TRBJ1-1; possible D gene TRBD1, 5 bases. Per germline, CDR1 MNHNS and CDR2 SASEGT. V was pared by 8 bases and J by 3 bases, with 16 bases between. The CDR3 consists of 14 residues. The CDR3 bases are TGTGCCAGCGGGCAAGGGGTAGAATACACTGAAGCTTTCTTT. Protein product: CASGQGVEYTEAFF.

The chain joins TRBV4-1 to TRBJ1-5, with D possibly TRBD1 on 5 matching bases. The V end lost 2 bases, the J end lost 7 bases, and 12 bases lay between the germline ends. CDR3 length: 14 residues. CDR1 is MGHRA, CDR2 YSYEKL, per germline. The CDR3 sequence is CASSQSGLGQPQHF. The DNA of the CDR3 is TGCGCCAGCAGCCAATCAGGGCTGGGGCAGCCCCAGCATTTT.

As DNA, the CDR3 is TGTGCCAGCAGTTTCGGGGGGAATGGCTACACCTTC. As protein: CASSFGGNGYTF. V and J are TRBV27 and TRBJ1-2; maybe TRBD1 (5 bases). Germline V lookup: CDR1 MNHEY, CDR2 SMNVEV (reference sequence). The germline V and J ends were trimmed by 3 bases and 6 bases, with 8 bases remaining between them. The CDR3 has 12 residues.

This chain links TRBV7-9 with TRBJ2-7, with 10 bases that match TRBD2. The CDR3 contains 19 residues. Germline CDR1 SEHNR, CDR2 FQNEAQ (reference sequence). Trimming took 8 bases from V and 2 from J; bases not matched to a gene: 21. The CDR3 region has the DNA TGTGCCAGCGCCCCAGGAGGGAGCTCTAGCGGGAGATTCCCCTACGAGCAGTACTTC. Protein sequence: CASAPGGSSSGRFPYEQYF.